This entry concerns a single T cell receptor (beta chain). Its specificity is not known. Profiling relied on immunoSEQ multiplex PCR, and the TCRdb table lists in-frame clones only, not all of them. The profile shows around 140,000 clones, roughly nine tenths of them singletons. The source of the sample is a study of T cell responses to AZD1222 COVID-19 vaccine. Study-level background: It was second doses at about 4 or about 12 weeks that were pooled. Study-wide findings and caveats: All repertoire sampling was performed exclusively after the peak T cell response. Unmutated variant regions are reportedly targeted by nearly half of spike-specific TCRs. Spike was spanned by vaccine-associated CD4 TCRs, with dominance at 160-218 and 743-854.

V gave up 1 base and J gave up 3 bases; unmatched junction bases: 6. Germline CDR1 and CDR2: LGHNT and FRNRAP. The CDR3 has 17 amino acids. The receptor's source is an adult in good health. The sample in question was peripheral blood, obtained on day 0 of AZD1222 vaccination. The chain uses TRBV12-5 and TRBJ2-1; 10 bases are a match to TRBD1. In DNA form, the CDR3 reads TGTGCTAGTGGTTTGGAACCTGGGACAGGGGACTACAATGAGCAGTTCTTC. Translated, it gives CASGLEPGTGDYNEQFF.